Shown below are 26 T cell receptor beta chains from a single sample sequenced in a study of vaccination and CD4 T cells after COVID-19. The study sequenced cultured CD4+ T cell DNA using the Oncomine TCR Beta short-read assay. TCRdb reprocessed the PCR reads with MiXCR, giving one entry per CDR3 protein. The data hold 15,000 to 25,000 distinct CDR3 sequences, with under 80% observed a single time. No antigens are known for them. Treatment defined: roughly 10-day PBMC culture with coronavirus spike peptide pools or control peptides (ViraFEST assay). The material sequenced was CD4+ T cells from blood, cultured in vitro. These receptors were collected from a human donor who had recovered from COVID-19.

The chain is built from TRBV7-9 and TRBJ2-3; TRBD2 aligns across 7 bases. V was clipped by 1 base and J by 4 bases; unmatched bases: 5. The CDR3 consists of 15 residues. Germline V gene lookup returns CDR1 SEHNR and CDR2 FQNEAQ (reference sequence). The CDR3 nucleotides read TGTGCCAGCAGCTTAGGCCCAGGGAGGGCAGATACGCAGTATTTT. Protein sequence: CASSLGPGRADTQYF.

A single count supports this clonotype. The rearrangement uses TRBV20-1 and TRBJ2-7, with TRBD2 as a possible D gene (5 bases). V shed 1 base and J shed 3 bases, with 10 bases lying between them. The CDR3 sequence is 13 residues long. Germline CDR1 reads DFQATT; CDR2 reads SNEGSKA (reference sequence). CDR3 protein: CSARGQDFYEQYF. CDR3 nucleotides: TGCAGTGCTAGAGGCCAGGACTTCTACGAGCAGTACTTC.

This clonotype was picked up a small number of times. This chain joins TRBV20-1 and TRBJ2-3; D gene ambiguous. The CDR3 extends over 12 amino acids. The V end was cut by 1 base, the J end by 0 bases, with 2 bases between. Germline V gives CDR1 DFQATT, CDR2 SNEGSKA (reference sequence). CDR3: CSARASTDTQYF. The CDR3 DNA sequence: TGCAGTGCTAGAGCTAGCACAGATACGCAGTATTTT.

The chain links TRBV27 to TRBJ2-5; TRBD1 matches at 10 bases. Germline CDR1 and CDR2: MNHEY and SMNVEV (reference sequence). There are 14 residues in the CDR3. J lost 3 bases, V lost 6 bases, and 4 bases had no gene match. CDR3 DNA: TGTGCCAGCAGCTCGACAGGGGGCGAAGAGACCCAGTACTTC. Translation gives CASSSTGGEETQYF.

The chain couples TRBV5-4 to TRBJ1-2, with D maybe TRBD1 (6 bases). CDR3 length: 14 residues. Germline values: CDR1 SGHNT, CDR2 YYREEE (reference sequence). The V and J ends lost 5 bases and 0 bases respectively, with 11 bases between them. The chain's CDR3 is CASSRTDANYGYTF. The CDR3 DNA is TGTGCCAGCAGTCGGACAGACGCTAACTATGGCTACACCTTC.

The rearrangement links TRBV30 to TRBJ1-5, with a possible D match to TRBD1 (5 bases). The germline V gene encodes CDR1 GTSNPN and CDR2 SVGIG (reference sequence). V gave up 2 bases and J gave up 5 bases, with 10 bases separating them. The CDR3 contains 13 residues. The CDR3 DNA is TGTGCCTGGAGTCCCAGGGACTATCAGCCCCAGCATTTT. This gives the protein CAWSPRDYQPQHF.

The CDR3 coding sequence is TGCAGTGCTAGAGATACAGGGACCAACTATAATTCACCCCTCCACTTT. This sequence encodes CSARDTGTNYNSPLHF. This chain joins TRBV20-1 and TRBJ1-6, with D perhaps matching TRBD1 (6 bases). Per the germline V gene, CDR1 is DFQATT and CDR2 is SNEGSKA (reference sequence). The CDR3 consists of 16 residues. Trimming removed 0 bases at V and 3 bases at J, with 12 bases between.

V and J are TRBV19 and TRBJ2-1, with D perhaps matching TRBD2 (6 bases). The germline V gene encodes CDR1 LNHDA and CDR2 SQIVND (reference sequence). The CDR3 contains 15 residues. Trimming removed 4 bases from V and 6 bases from J, with 16 bases in between. CDR3 DNA: TGTGCCAGTAGTACCCGGGCCCTGGGGGGCAATGAGCAGTTCTTC. It specifies CASSTRALGGNEQFF.

This clonotype was seen a handful of times. The rearrangement links TRBV7-3 to TRBJ1-1, with D possibly TRBD1 on 5 matching bases. V was cut by 0 bases and J by 3 bases, with 5 bases left in between. Germline-derived CDR1 and CDR2 are SGHTA and FQGTGA. The CDR3 runs 13 residues. The CDR3 loop reads CASSLTGDTEAFF. CDR3 DNA sequence: TGTGCCAGCAGCTTAACAGGGGACACTGAAGCTTTCTTT.

This chain uses TRBV27 with TRBJ1-6, with D unclear. The CDR3 is made up of 13 amino acids. With 6 bases removed from V and 9 bases from J, the gap between germline ends came to 12 bases. CDR1 MNHEY and CDR2 SMNVEV come from the germline V gene (reference sequence). The CDR3 nucleotides read TGTGCCAGCAGCTATGACCGGGGTTCACCCCTCCACTTT. Translating gives CASSYDRGSPLHF.

The chain couples TRBV20-1 to TRBJ2-7; 7 nucleotides align to TRBD2. The CDR3 loop spans 17 amino acids. V lost 1 base, J lost 0 bases, and 12 bases stayed unmatched. The germline gives CDR1 DFQATT, CDR2 SNEGSKA (reference sequence). The CDR3 nucleotides are TGCAGTGCTAGAGCAAGCCAGCGGGGAAGGGGCTCCTACGAGCAGTACTTC. Amino acid sequence: CSARASQRGRGSYEQYF.

A word on this clonotype: The germline gene is not matched at one end of the junction; a read error may be the cause. The chain uses TRBV4-1 and TRBJ2-3; no definite D call. This CDR3 has 15 amino acids. Germline CDR1 MGHRA, CDR2 YSYEKL. The CDR3 reads CASGQLRGASDTQYF. The CDR3 DNA follows: TGCGCCAGCGGCCAACTCCGAGGAGCGTCAGATACGCAGTATTTT.

This clonotype was seen only a few times. The chain links TRBV6-2 or TRBV6-3 to TRBJ1-2; D is perhaps TRBD1 (5 bases). The CDR3 runs 14 residues. CDR1 MNHEY and CDR2 SVGEGT come from the germline V gene. V lost 4 bases to trimming and J lost 0 bases, with 9 bases between them. The DNA of the CDR3 is TGTGCCAGCAGTTCCGGGGGTACTAACTATGGCTACACCTTC. It translates to CASSSGGTNYGYTF.

The table lists this clonotype with a few counts. The V gene is TRBV20-1, the J gene TRBJ2-5; the match to TRBD2 covers 10 bases. The trim removed 1 base at V and 5 bases at J, leaving 13 bases unmatched. This CDR3 contains 17 residues. Germline V CDR1 and CDR2: DFQATT, SNEGSKA (reference sequence). CDR3 amino acids: CSARVESGRAIRETQYF. The CDR3 DNA sequence: TGCAGTGCTAGAGTCGAAAGCGGGAGGGCGATAAGGGAGACCCAGTACTTC.

This sequence joins TRBV20-1 and TRBJ1-6; D is undetermined. Trimming removed 3 bases at V and 6 bases at J, with 9 bases between. The CDR3 covers 13 residues. The germline V gene has CDR1 DFQATT and CDR2 SNEGSKA (reference sequence). The CDR3 region is CSASRPPNSPLHF. The DNA for the CDR3 is TGCAGTGCTAGCCGGCCCCCTAATTCACCCCTCCACTTT.

As to this clonotype: Compared with germline, one end of the junction differs, possibly owing to a read error. In DNA, the CDR3 is TGTGCTACCAGTAGCGGGAGTAGCACAGATACGCAGTATTTT. Protein product: CATSSGSSTDTQYF. This chain joins TRBV15 and TRBJ2-3; 9 bases align to TRBD2. Per germline, CDR1 LNHNV and CDR2 YYDKDF (reference sequence). This CDR3 has 14 amino acids.

V usage is TRBV7-2 and J usage is TRBJ1-5; 8 nucleotides agree with TRBD1. J lost 4 bases, V lost 5 bases, and 4 bases had no gene match. The CDR3 runs to 14 residues. Germline CDR1 reads SGHTA; CDR2 reads FQGNSA. The CDR3 is CASSPRTGNQPQHF. The CDR3 DNA follows: TGTGCCAGCAGCCCCAGGACAGGGAATCAGCCCCAGCATTTT. The entire variable domain, with the rest obtained from reference TRBV7-2 and TRBJ1-5, is as follows: GAGVSQSPSNKVTEKGKDVELRCDPISGHTALYWYRQSLGQGLEFLIYFQGNSAPDKSGLPSDRFSAERTGGSVSTLTIQRTQQEDSAVYLCASSPRTGNQPQHFGDGTRLSIL.

J is TRBJ2-1 and V is TRBV7-8; the match to TRBD1 covers 9 bases. Germline trimming cut 3 bases from V and 4 bases from J; bases unmatched to any gene: 7. The CDR3 spans 16 residues. Germline values: CDR1 SGHVS, CDR2 FQNEAQ. The CDR3 nucleotides read TGTGCCAGCAGCTTTTCCCGGGACAGGGCATACAATGAGCAGTTCTTC. Amino acids: CASSFSRDRAYNEQFF.

This clonotype was seen more than once but under ten times. CDR3 in DNA: TGTGCCAGCAGCAAAGGGGGGAGGGCCGGGGCGTACGAGCAGTACTTC. It yields the protein CASSKGGRAGAYEQYF. The chain has TRBV7-2 and TRBJ2-7, with D tentatively TRBD2 (7 bases). CDR3 size: 16 residues. V was clipped by 5 bases and J by 4 bases, with 21 bases between them. The germline CDR1 and CDR2 sequences are SGHTA and FQGNSA. The full variable domain, completed using reference TRBV7-2 and TRBJ2-7, is GAGVSQSPSNKVTEKGKDVELRCDPISGHTALYWYRQSLGQGLEFLIYFQGNSAPDKSGLPSDRFSAERTGGSVSTLTIQRTQQEDSAVYLCASSKGGRAGAYEQYFGPGTRLTVT.

The rearrangement uses TRBV7-9 and TRBJ1-1, with D tentatively TRBD1 (6 bases). Germline V gives CDR1 SEHNR, CDR2 FQNEAQ (reference sequence). V gave up 8 bases and J gave up 3 bases, with 10 bases separating them. The CDR3 sequence is 12 residues long. The DNA for the CDR3 is TGTGCCAGCCATGACAGGTACACTGAAGCTTTCTTT. Its translation is CASHDRYTEAFF.

Only one count was recorded for this clonotype. The CDR3 loop reads CSVDTDTQYF. CDR3 coding DNA: TGCAGCGTTGATACAGATACGCAGTATTTT. This chain joins TRBV29-1 and TRBJ2-3; D is unclear. V was shortened by 3 bases and J by 3 bases, with 1 base between the two germline ends. This CDR3 is 10 amino acids long. Germline CDR1 is SQVTM and CDR2 is ANQGSEA.

The V and J genes are TRBV6-1 and TRBJ1-1; D might be TRBD1 (5 bases). V lost 5 bases to trimming and J lost 3 bases, with 16 bases between them. Germline V gene lookup returns CDR1 MNHNS and CDR2 SASEGT. The CDR3 contains 15 residues. The DNA of the CDR3 is TGTGCCAGCAGTATGGCCGGGACCTTAGACACTGAAGCTTTCTTT. This encodes CASSMAGTLDTEAFF.

V is TRBV11-1 and J is TRBJ2-1; D unresolved. CDR3 length: 14 amino acids. Trimming stripped 10 bases from V and 7 bases from J, with 20 bases between. Germline assignment: CDR1 SGHAT and CDR2 FQDESV (reference sequence). Here the CDR3 reads CATLRNRNENEQFF. The CDR3 nucleotides are TGTGCCACCCTAAGGAACCGAAACGAGAATGAGCAGTTCTTC.

J is TRBJ2-2 and V is TRBV4-3; 7 nucleotides agree with TRBD1. Germline V gene sequence: CDR1 LGHNA, CDR2 YSLEER. J lost 6 bases, V lost 8 bases, and 9 bases had no gene match. This CDR3 is 14 amino acids long. CDR3 sequence: CASGSVQGAGELFF. The CDR3 bases are TGCGCCAGCGGCTCAGTCCAGGGGGCCGGGGAGCTGTTTTTT.

The chain recombines TRBV20-1 with TRBJ2-2; D not certain. V dropped 5 bases and J dropped 0 bases, with 10 bases sitting between them. Germline values: CDR1 DFQATT, CDR2 SNEGSKA (reference sequence). This CDR3 has 14 amino acids. DNA for the CDR3: TGCAGTGCTCCCTGGGGTTCGAACACCGGGGAGCTGTTTTTT. It encodes CSAPWGSNTGELFF.

This clonotype was found a few times. The CDR3 region is CSARLNTDTQYF. CDR3 DNA: TGCAGTGCTAGACTTAACACAGATACGCAGTATTTT. This chain connects TRBV20-1 to TRBJ2-3; D remains ambiguous. This CDR3 is built from 12 residues. CDR1 and CDR2 from the germline V gene are DFQATT and SNEGSKA (reference sequence). Trimming pared 2 bases from V and 2 bases from J, leaving 5 bases between.